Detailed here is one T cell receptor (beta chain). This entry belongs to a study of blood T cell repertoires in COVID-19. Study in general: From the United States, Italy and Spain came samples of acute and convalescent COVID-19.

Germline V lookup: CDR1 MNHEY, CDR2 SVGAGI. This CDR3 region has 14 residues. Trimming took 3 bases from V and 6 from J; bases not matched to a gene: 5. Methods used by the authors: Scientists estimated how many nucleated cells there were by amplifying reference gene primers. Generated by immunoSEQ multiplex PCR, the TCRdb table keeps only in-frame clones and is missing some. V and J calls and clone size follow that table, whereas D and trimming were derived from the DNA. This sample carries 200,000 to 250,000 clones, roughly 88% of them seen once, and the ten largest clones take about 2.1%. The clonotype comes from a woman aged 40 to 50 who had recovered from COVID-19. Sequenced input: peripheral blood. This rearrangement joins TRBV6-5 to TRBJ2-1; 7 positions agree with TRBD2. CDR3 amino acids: CASSYRRGSNEQFF. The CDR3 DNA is TGTGCCAGCAGTTATCGGCGGGGGAGCAATGAGCAGTTCTTC.